The rows below give T cell receptor beta chains drawn from one sample of a study of T-cell reconstitution after alpha-beta-depleted transplantation in children. MiXCR, run by TCRdb on the PCR reads, gives a single entry per CDR3 protein. This table holds about a million distinct CDR3 sequences, 25% to 35% found once. The input for sequencing was PBMCs, mostly from graft donor cells, taken 360 days after TCRalphabeta/CD19-depleted stem cell transplant. The receptor set was obtained from a boy under two years old who had a stem cell transplant for SCID, so the T cells may come from the graft donor. The CDR3 runs from the conserved cysteine through the conserved F or W. The D gene is left open where the match is weak. Clone size is given for some rows only: seen once, a few or many times, or a class if the clone is expanded.

v_call: TRBV12-3/TRBV12-4
d_call: NA
j_call: TRBJ2-1
cdr3_length: 15
clone_size: many
cdr3_aa: CASTPFGGFYNEQFF
cdr3_nt: TGTGCCAGCACCCCTTTTGGGGGCTTCTACAATGAGCAGTTCTTC

v_call: TRBV11-1
d_call: TRBD2
j_call: TRBJ2-5
cdr3_length: 16
clone_size: few
cdr3_aa: CASSLPRTSGGETQYF
cdr3_nt: TGTGCCAGCAGCTTACCCCGGACTAGCGGGGGGGAGACCCAGTACTTC

v_call: TRBV6-5
d_call: NA
j_call: TRBJ1-5
cdr3_length: 13
clone_size: few
cdr3_aa: CASSFGDGQPQHF
cdr3_nt: TGTGCCAGCAGTTTCGGGGACGGTCAGCCCCAGCATTTT

v_call: TRBV5-1
d_call: NA
j_call: TRBJ2-7
cdr3_length: 16
clone_size: few
cdr3_aa: CASSLDRTRYFYEQYF
cdr3_nt: TGCGCCAGCAGCTTGGACCGGACACGGTACTTCTACGAGCAGTACTTC

v_call: TRBV4-3
d_call: TRBD1
j_call: TRBJ2-5
cdr3_length: 17
clone_size: few
cdr3_aa: CASSQDLVRGPGETQYF
cdr3_nt: TGCGCCAGCAGCCAAGATCTGGTCAGGGGGCCTGGAGAGACCCAGTACTTC

v_call: TRBV28
d_call: NA
j_call: TRBJ2-1
cdr3_length: 15
clone_size: NA
cdr3_aa: CASSPATSSGLEQFF
cdr3_nt: TGTGCCAGCAGTCCCGCCACCTCATCAGGACTTGAGCAGTTCTTC

v_call: TRBV4-1
d_call: TRBD2
j_call: TRBJ2-7
cdr3_length: 16
clone_size: NA
cdr3_aa: CASSQGLASSSYEQYF
cdr3_nt: TGCGCCAGCAGCCAAGGACTAGCCAGCAGCTCCTACGAGCAGTACTTC

v_call: TRBV5-4
d_call: NA
j_call: TRBJ1-5
cdr3_length: 17
clone_size: NA
cdr3_aa: CASSLAAATAGNQPQHF
cdr3_nt: TGTGCCAGCAGCTTGGCCGCTGCAACGGCGGGCAATCAGCCCCAGCATTTT

v_call: TRBV7-9
d_call: TRBD2
j_call: TRBJ2-2
cdr3_length: 13
clone_size: few
cdr3_aa: CASSSSGDGELFF
cdr3_nt: TGTGCCAGCAGCTCCAGCGGGGACGGGGAGCTGTTTTTT

v_call: TRBV19
d_call: NA
j_call: TRBJ2-7
cdr3_length: 14
clone_size: NA
cdr3_aa: CASSMAGWNYEQYF
cdr3_nt: TGTGCCAGTAGTATGGCAGGTTGGAACTACGAGCAGTACTTC

v_call: TRBV6-1
d_call: TRBD2
j_call: TRBJ2-1
cdr3_length: 14
clone_size: NA
cdr3_aa: CASKSGLAVDEQFF
cdr3_nt: TGTGCCAGCAAGTCGGGACTAGCCGTCGATGAGCAGTTCTTC

v_call: TRBV2
d_call: NA
j_call: TRBJ2-7
cdr3_length: 12
clone_size: few
cdr3_aa: CASKRGRYEQYF
cdr3_nt: TGTGCCAGCAAAAGGGGCAGGTACGAGCAGTACTTC

v_call: TRBV10-3
d_call: NA
j_call: TRBJ2-7
cdr3_length: 13
clone_size: few
cdr3_aa: CAISERGLSEQYF
cdr3_nt: TGTGCCATCAGTGAAAGGGGCCTATCCGAGCAGTACTTC

v_call: TRBV18
d_call: NA
j_call: TRBJ2-3
cdr3_length: 14
clone_size: few
cdr3_aa: CASSRPGTGYTQYF
cdr3_nt: TGTGCCAGCTCACGGCCGGGAACGGGGTATACGCAGTATTTT

v_call: TRBV20-1
d_call: NA
j_call: TRBJ1-1
cdr3_length: 13
clone_size: few
cdr3_aa: CSATRTVNTEAFF
cdr3_nt: TGCAGTGCTACCCGGACGGTGAACACTGAAGCTTTCTTT

v_call: TRBV29-1
d_call: NA
j_call: TRBJ2-2
cdr3_length: 15
clone_size: NA
cdr3_aa: CSVEGGGENTGELFF
cdr3_nt: TGCAGCGTTGAAGGAGGCGGAGAAAACACCGGGGAGCTGTTTTTT

v_call: TRBV27
d_call: NA
j_call: TRBJ2-1
cdr3_length: 12
clone_size: NA
cdr3_aa: CASSFPGTLQFF
cdr3_nt: TGTGCCAGCAGTTTTCCCGGGACTCTCCAGTTCTTC

v_call: TRBV7-8
d_call: NA
j_call: TRBJ1-1
cdr3_length: 15
clone_size: few
cdr3_aa: CASSLAAESNTEAFF
cdr3_nt: TGTGCCAGCAGCTTGGCCGCAGAGTCGAACACTGAAGCTTTCTTT

v_call: TRBV4-3
d_call: NA
j_call: TRBJ1-1
cdr3_length: 14
clone_size: few
cdr3_aa: CASSQDSRGGEAFF
cdr3_nt: TGCGCCAGCAGCCAAGATTCGAGGGGTGGAGAAGCTTTCTTT

v_call: TRBV19
d_call: TRBD1
j_call: TRBJ2-7
cdr3_length: 14
clone_size: NA
cdr3_aa: CASSAGQVAYEQYF
cdr3_nt: TGTGCCAGTAGTGCCGGACAGGTCGCCTACGAGCAGTACTTC

v_call: TRBV12-3/TRBV12-4
d_call: NA
j_call: TRBJ1-1
cdr3_length: 16
clone_size: NA
cdr3_aa: CASSPLPPGVIPEAFF
cdr3_nt: TGTGCCAGCAGTCCTCTCCCTCCAGGGGTCATCCCTGAAGCTTTCTTT

v_call: TRBV2
d_call: NA
j_call: TRBJ1-4
cdr3_length: 14
clone_size: NA
cdr3_aa: CASSRGITNEKLFF
cdr3_nt: TGTGCCAGCAGTAGAGGGATAACTAATGAAAAACTGTTTTTT

v_call: TRBV10-3
d_call: NA
j_call: TRBJ2-1
cdr3_length: 15
clone_size: NA
cdr3_aa: CAISESSKQNNEQFF
cdr3_nt: TGTGCCATCAGTGAGTCTTCTAAGCAGAACAATGAGCAGTTCTTC

v_call: TRBV12-3/TRBV12-4
d_call: NA
j_call: TRBJ2-1
cdr3_length: 14
clone_size: few
cdr3_aa: CASSSGTEGNEQFF
cdr3_nt: TGTGCCAGCAGCTCCGGGACGGAGGGTAATGAGCAGTTCTTC

v_call: TRBV7-2
d_call: NA
j_call: TRBJ2-1
cdr3_length: 14
clone_size: once
cdr3_aa: CASSLEGKHNEQFF
cdr3_nt: TGTGCCAGCAGCTTAGAAGGTAAACACAATGAGCAGTTCTTC

v_call: TRBV9
d_call: NA
j_call: TRBJ2-2
cdr3_length: 15
clone_size: NA
cdr3_aa: CASSVLVGGTGELFF
cdr3_nt: TGTGCCAGCAGCGTATTGGTTGGGGGCACCGGGGAGCTGTTTTTT

v_call: TRBV5-1
d_call: TRBD1
j_call: TRBJ2-2
cdr3_length: 16
clone_size: once
cdr3_aa: CASSPTGGTNTGELFF
cdr3_nt: TGCGCCAGCAGCCCGACAGGGGGAACGAACACCGGGGAGCTGTTTTTT

v_call: TRBV28
d_call: NA
j_call: TRBJ2-2
cdr3_length: 12
clone_size: few
cdr3_aa: CASYRLDGELFF
cdr3_nt: TGTGCCAGCTACCGGCTTGACGGGGAGCTGTTTTTT

v_call: TRBV7-9
d_call: NA
j_call: TRBJ1-1
cdr3_length: 15
clone_size: NA
cdr3_aa: CASSLEGPLNTEAFF
cdr3_nt: TGTGCCAGCAGCTTAGAAGGGCCGTTGAACACTGAAGCTTTCTTT

v_call: TRBV20-1
d_call: TRBD2
j_call: TRBJ2-3
cdr3_length: 15
clone_size: NA
cdr3_aa: CSARGSSGRTDTQYF
cdr3_nt: TGCAGTGCTAGAGGGTCTAGCGGGAGAACAGATACGCAGTATTTT

v_call: TRBV12-3/TRBV12-4
d_call: NA
j_call: TRBJ1-1
cdr3_length: 13
clone_size: NA
cdr3_aa: CASSLWQGGEAFF
cdr3_nt: TGTGCCAGCAGTTTATGGCAGGGAGGGGAAGCTTTCTTT

v_call: TRBV3-1
d_call: NA
j_call: TRBJ2-1
cdr3_length: 16
clone_size: NA
cdr3_aa: CASSSAAGARDNEQFF
cdr3_nt: TGTGCCAGCAGCTCCGCGGCGGGGGCCCGTGACAATGAGCAGTTCTTC

v_call: TRBV4-1
d_call: NA
j_call: TRBJ2-2
cdr3_length: 15
clone_size: NA
cdr3_aa: CASSHRLKNTGELFF
cdr3_nt: TGCGCCAGCAGCCACAGATTGAAGAACACCGGGGAGCTGTTTTTT

v_call: TRBV28
d_call: NA
j_call: TRBJ2-2
cdr3_length: 17
clone_size: many
cdr3_aa: CASSRRAWGAHTGELFF
cdr3_nt: TGTGCCAGCAGCCGTCGGGCGTGGGGGGCCCACACCGGGGAGCTGTTTTTT

v_call: TRBV27
d_call: NA
j_call: TRBJ2-2
cdr3_length: 14
clone_size: few
cdr3_aa: CASTRLGGNGELFF
cdr3_nt: TGTGCCAGCACCCGATTGGGGGGTAACGGGGAGCTGTTTTTT

v_call: TRBV4-3
d_call: TRBD1
j_call: TRBJ1-3
cdr3_length: 16
clone_size: many
cdr3_aa: CASSQWDRGSGNTIYF
cdr3_nt: TGCGCCAGCAGCCAGTGGGACAGGGGCTCTGGAAACACCATATATTTT

v_call: TRBV12-3/TRBV12-4
d_call: NA
j_call: TRBJ1-1
cdr3_length: 14
clone_size: NA
cdr3_aa: CASSLNGGRTEAFF
cdr3_nt: TGTGCCAGCAGTTTAAACGGAGGGAGGACTGAAGCTTTCTTT

v_call: TRBV5-1
d_call: NA
j_call: TRBJ1-5
cdr3_length: 15
clone_size: few
cdr3_aa: CASSLDTGYEQPQHF
cdr3_nt: TGCGCCAGCAGCTTGGACACAGGCTACGAACAGCCCCAGCATTTT

v_call: TRBV6-2/TRBV6-3
d_call: NA
j_call: TRBJ2-7
cdr3_length: 15
clone_size: few
cdr3_aa: CASSYSGRSSYEQYF
cdr3_nt: TGTGCCAGCAGTTACTCGGGAAGGAGTTCCTACGAGCAGTACTTC

v_call: TRBV28
d_call: NA
j_call: TRBJ2-4
cdr3_length: 15
clone_size: many
cdr3_aa: CASSAFGKAKNIQYF
cdr3_nt: TGTGCCAGCAGTGCTTTCGGCAAAGCCAAAAACATTCAGTACTTC

v_call: TRBV12-3/TRBV12-4
d_call: NA
j_call: TRBJ2-5
cdr3_length: 12
clone_size: once
cdr3_aa: CASTQDLETQYF
cdr3_nt: TGTGCCAGCACCCAGGACCTAGAGACCCAGTACTTC

v_call: TRBV7-3
d_call: NA
j_call: TRBJ1-1
cdr3_length: 13
clone_size: NA
cdr3_aa: CASSLIPQGEAFF
cdr3_nt: TGTGCCAGCAGCTTAATACCTCAGGGGGAAGCTTTCTTT

v_call: TRBV11-1
d_call: NA
j_call: TRBJ2-7
cdr3_length: 15
clone_size: few
cdr3_aa: CASSARYSGSYEQYF
cdr3_nt: TGTGCCAGCAGCGCCAGGTACAGCGGGTCCTACGAGCAGTACTTC

v_call: TRBV6-2/TRBV6-3
d_call: NA
j_call: TRBJ2-1
cdr3_length: 16
clone_size: few
cdr3_aa: CASSYSGVLTYNEQFF
cdr3_nt: TGTGCCAGCAGTTACTCGGGGGTGCTTACCTACAATGAGCAGTTCTTC

v_call: TRBV4-3
d_call: TRBD2
j_call: TRBJ2-1
cdr3_length: 14
clone_size: NA
cdr3_aa: CASALAGGVNEQFF
cdr3_nt: TGCGCCTCAGCCCTAGCGGGGGGAGTCAATGAGCAGTTCTTC

v_call: TRBV7-9
d_call: NA
j_call: TRBJ2-7
cdr3_length: 13
clone_size: few
cdr3_aa: CASSFHIDQEQYF
cdr3_nt: TGTGCCAGCAGCTTCCATATCGACCAGGAGCAGTACTTC

v_call: TRBV7-9
d_call: NA
j_call: TRBJ1-5
cdr3_length: 15
clone_size: few
cdr3_aa: CASSLASVSNQPQHF
cdr3_nt: TGTGCCAGCAGCTTAGCCTCCGTTAGCAATCAGCCCCAGCATTTT

v_call: TRBV4-3
d_call: NA
j_call: TRBJ2-3
cdr3_length: 18
clone_size: NA
cdr3_aa: CASSSGGGPGDSTDTQYF
cdr3_nt: TGCGCCAGCAGCTCAGGGGGGGGACCGGGTGATTCGACAGATACGCAGTATTTT

v_call: TRBV18
d_call: NA
j_call: TRBJ1-1
cdr3_length: 13
clone_size: NA
cdr3_aa: CDNRGRANTEAFF
cdr3_nt: TGTGATAACCGGGGCAGGGCGAACACTGAAGCTTTCTTT

v_call: TRBV27
d_call: NA
j_call: TRBJ2-7
cdr3_length: 14
clone_size: few
cdr3_aa: CASSLSAGRYEQYF
cdr3_nt: TGTGCCAGCAGTTTATCAGCGGGTCGCTACGAGCAGTACTTC

v_call: TRBV12-3/TRBV12-4
d_call: NA
j_call: TRBJ1-1
cdr3_length: 15
clone_size: NA
cdr3_aa: CASSFRHGGDTEAFF
cdr3_nt: TGTGCCAGCAGTTTCCGGCACGGGGGGGACACTGAAGCTTTCTTT